These 25 T cell receptor beta chains were sequenced from one sample in a study of blood T cell repertoires in COVID-19. Method: immunoSEQ multiplex PCR; TCRdb's copy keeps in-frame clones and lacks some. The repertoire has around 130,000 clones, roughly 75% of them found once; the top ten carry approximately 16%. Sample: peripheral blood. The receptors were sampled from a man aged 60-69 years with active or convalescent COVID-19.

This clone appeared a few times. The chain links TRBV7-9 to TRBJ2-7; the D gene is possibly TRBD2 (5 bases). CDR1 and CDR2 from the germline V gene are SEHNR and FQNEAQ (reference sequence). Trimming cost V 6 bases and J 4 bases, with 10 bases left between them. This CDR3 has 12 amino acids. The CDR3 DNA is TGTGCCAGCAGTTACGCGGGTTACGAGCAGTACTTC. It specifies CASSYAGYEQYF.

This chain uses TRBV19 with TRBJ2-2, with 8 nucleotides matching TRBD2. This CDR3 is built from 15 residues. V was clipped by 4 bases and J by 2 bases; unmatched bases: 3. The germline V gene encodes CDR1 LNHDA and CDR2 SQIVND (reference sequence). DNA for the CDR3: TGTGCCAGTAGTAAAAGCGGGGGAAACACCGGGGAGCTGTTTTTT. Protein: CASSKSGGNTGELFF.

The gene calls are TRBV9 and TRBJ2-1; 12 bases map to TRBD2. Per the germline V gene, CDR1 is SGDLS and CDR2 is YYNGEE. The CDR3 has 20 amino acids. The J segment lost 5 bases and the V segment lost 3 bases, leaving 18 bases of the junction unmatched. CDR3 nucleotide sequence: TGTGCCAGCAGCGCCTCAGGACTAGCGGGACAGCGGGGGACCGACAATGAGCAGTTCTTC. Its translation: CASSASGLAGQRGTDNEQFF.

The genes are TRBV28 and TRBJ1-5, with no clear D. Trimming took off 6 bases at V and 0 bases at J, with 12 bases between the two ends. This CDR3 spans 15 amino acids. Germline V gene lookup returns CDR1 MDHEN and CDR2 SYDVKM. The CDR3 here is CASRSGSYSNQPQHF. Written as DNA, the CDR3 is TGTGCCAGCAGATCCGGGTCATATAGCAATCAGCCCCAGCATTTT. The variable domain in full, with the rest retrieved from reference TRBV28 and TRBJ1-5, is DVKVTQSSRYLVKRTGEKVFLECVQDMDHENMFWYRQDPGLGLRLIYFSYDVKMKEKGDIPEGYSVSREKKERFSLILESASTNQTSMYLCASRSGSYSNQPQHFGDGTRLSIL.

The J gene is TRBJ2-1, the V gene TRBV5-1, with D possibly being TRBD2 (6 bases). This CDR3 spans 15 amino acids. Germline V CDR1 and CDR2: SGHRS, YFSETQ. Trimming stripped 2 bases from V and 1 base from J, with 10 bases between. The CDR3 DNA is TGCGCCAGCAGCTTCGCGGCGGGATCCTACAATGAGCAGTTCTTC. Translating gives CASSFAAGSYNEQFF.

V is TRBV5-1 and J is TRBJ2-5; 7 bases are a match to TRBD1. J lost 5 bases, V lost 2 bases, and 3 bases had no gene match. The CDR3 contains 13 residues. Germline lookup yields CDR1 SGHRS and CDR2 YFSETQ. CDR3 region: CASSFQGDETQYF. In nucleotides, the CDR3 is TGCGCCAGCAGCTTTCAGGGGGACGAGACCCAGTACTTC.

DNA of the CDR3: TGTGCCAGCACTCCACTTCAAACGACGGGTCGAGGGGAGACCCAGTACTTC. This gives the protein CASTPLQTTGRGETQYF. This rearrangement joins TRBV7-9 to TRBJ2-5; a possible D gene is TRBD2 (5 bases). Trimming removed 7 bases from V and 5 bases from J, with 26 bases in between. Germline CDR1 and CDR2: SEHNR and FQNEAQ (reference sequence). The CDR3 has 17 amino acids.

In the case of this clone: One junction end disagrees with the germline gene, perhaps due to a read error. The chain employs TRBV29-1 and TRBJ1-1; D possibly corresponds to TRBD1 (5 bases). The CDR3 runs 8 residues. The germline CDR1 and CDR2 sequences are SQVTM and ANQGSEA. The CDR3, as DNA: TGCAGCGTTCGTAGGGGCCCTTTT. As protein: CSVRRGPF.

The chain carries TRBV12-3 or TRBV12-4 and TRBJ2-7; D remains unclear. This CDR3 is 12 amino acids long. Trimming stripped 5 bases from V and 6 bases from J, with 11 bases between. DNA of the CDR3: TGTGCCAGCAGTCGAATGGCTTCCGAGCAGTACTTC. This codes for CASSRMASEQYF.

The count of this clone is one. The rearrangement uses TRBV2 and TRBJ2-7, with 7 bases that match TRBD1. The CDR3 loop spans 14 amino acids. Unmatched junction bases numbered 8, after V lost 5 bases and J lost 4 bases. Germline V lookup: CDR1 SNHLY, CDR2 FYNNEI. CDR3 loop: CASSTQGLRYEQYF. The CDR3 DNA is TGTGCCAGCAGTACACAGGGGCTTAGGTACGAGCAGTACTTC. Full variable domain (outside the CDR3, taken from reference TRBV2 and TRBJ2-7): EPEVTQTPSHQVTQMGQEVILRCVPISNHLYFYWYRQILGQKVEFLVSFYNNEISEKSEIFDDQFSVERPDGSNFTLKIRSTKLEDSAMYFCASSTQGLRYEQYFGPGTRLTVT.

This chain links TRBV7-9 with TRBJ1-3, with TRBD1 matching 7 bases. CDR3 size: 14 residues. J was trimmed by 3 bases and V by 5 bases; bases with no gene match: 4. Germline V gives CDR1 SEHNR, CDR2 FQNEAQ (reference sequence). DNA of the CDR3: TGTGCCAGCAGCCTTACAGGGGTTGGAAACACCATATATTTT. As protein: CASSLTGVGNTIYF.

The chain has TRBV27 and TRBJ2-5; 8 nucleotides line up with TRBD1. V trimming: 5 bases; J trimming: 2 bases; junction bases outside the gene matches: 7. Germline CDR1 and CDR2: MNHEY and SMNVEV (reference sequence). The CDR3 loop spans 15 amino acids. For the CDR3, the DNA is TGTGCCAGCAGTCCTTCAACAGGGGGACAAGAGACCCAGTACTTC. Protein sequence: CASSPSTGGQETQYF.

The chain is built from TRBV13 and TRBJ2-7, with unresolved D. Between the trimmed V and J ends, which lost 2 bases and 3 bases, there was a span of 14 bases. Germline loops: CDR1 PRHDT, CDR2 FYEKMQ (reference sequence). The CDR3 is made up of 15 amino acids. CDR3 protein: CASSLMRQTIYEQYF. CDR3 DNA sequence: TGTGCCAGCAGCTTAATGCGGCAGACGATCTACGAGCAGTACTTC.

The CDR3 here is CASMSPGGYEQYF. In nucleotides, the CDR3 is TGTGCCAGCATGTCCCCGGGAGGCTACGAGCAGTACTTC. This rearrangement joins TRBV25-1 to TRBJ2-7; 7 bases map to TRBD2. The CDR3 extends over 13 amino acids. V shed 7 bases, J shed 3 bases, and the junction held 6 bases outside the gene matches. Germline loops: CDR1 MGHDK, CDR2 SYGVNS.

The chain recombines TRBV6-2 or TRBV6-3 with TRBJ2-5; D is uncertain. Germline CDR1 and CDR2: MNHEY and SVGEGT. There are 13 residues in the CDR3. Trimming stripped 5 bases from V and 4 bases from J, with 11 bases between. Here the CDR3 DNA reads TGTGCCAGCAGTCCCGCATCGGTAGAGACCCAGTACTTC. This codes for CASSPASVETQYF.

Note on this clone: An end of the junction does not agree with germline; a read error may underlie this. The rearrangement uses TRBV5-6 and TRBJ2-2, with TRBD2 matching over 8 bases. CDR3 size: 15 residues. Germline V gives CDR1 SGHDT, CDR2 YYEEEE. For the CDR3, the DNA is TGTGCCAGCAGCTTAATTAGCGGGAACGCCGGGGAGCTGTTTTTT. Translation: CASSLISGNAGELFF.

The chain links TRBV7-9 to TRBJ2-5; weak D call: TRBD2 (6 bases). The CDR3 is 14 residues long. In germline, CDR1 is SEHNR, CDR2 FQNEAQ (reference sequence). The germline V and J ends were trimmed by 1 base and 5 bases, with 11 bases remaining between them. CDR3 coding DNA: TGTGCCAGCAGCTTAGGGGGGGTCGGGGAGACCCAGTACTTC. Encoded protein: CASSLGGVGETQYF.

The genes are TRBV7-2 and TRBJ1-2; TRBD1 aligns across 7 bases. Germline lookup yields CDR1 SGHTA and CDR2 FQGNSA. The CDR3 is made up of 15 amino acids. V dropped 5 bases and J dropped 2; count of bases not matched to a gene: 8. The CDR3 DNA sequence: TGTGCCAGCAGCCCAATTCAGACAGGGAACTATGGCTACACCTTC. Protein: CASSPIQTGNYGYTF.

V usage is TRBV7-6 and J usage is TRBJ2-1; 7 bases line up with TRBD2. CDR3 size: 16 residues. CDR1 SGHVS and CDR2 FNYEAQ come from the germline V gene. V was clipped by 3 bases and J by 7 bases; unmatched bases: 12. In nucleotides, the CDR3 is TGTGCCAGCAGCTTCGCCGGGACTACTACTGGAAATGAGCAGTTCTTC. Translation gives CASSFAGTTTGNEQFF.

This clone has a single count. The chain links TRBV6-1 to TRBJ2-3, with D perhaps matching TRBD1 (6 bases). Germline-derived CDR1 and CDR2 are MNHNS and SASEGT. This CDR3 is 15 amino acids long. V gave up 0 bases and J gave up 0 bases, with 7 bases separating them. The CDR3 coding sequence is TGTGCCAGCAGTGAAGCCACAGGGAGCACAGATACGCAGTATTTT. Encoded protein: CASSEATGSTDTQYF.

Turning to this clone: Other DNA sequences in the sample encode the same CDR3. The genes are TRBV5-1 and TRBJ1-4; 9 bases are shared with TRBD1. The germline gives CDR1 SGHRS, CDR2 YFSETQ. The CDR3 contains 14 residues. The V gene end was trimmed by 3 bases and the J gene end by 8 bases; junction bases not matched to a gene: 5. CDR3 in DNA: TGCGCCAGCAGCTCGGGACAGGGTCGGGAAAAACTGTTTTTT. This translates into CASSSGQGREKLFF.

This clone came up a few times. V is TRBV9 and J is TRBJ1-1; maybe TRBD1 (6 bases). This CDR3 contains 14 residues. Germline lookup yields CDR1 SGDLS and CDR2 YYNGEE. Trimming took off 3 bases at V and 0 bases at J, with 9 bases between the two ends. CDR3 coding DNA: TGTGCCAGCAGCGCGGGACAAGTGAACACTGAAGCTTTCTTT. It is translated as CASSAGQVNTEAFF.

The chain recombines TRBV9 with TRBJ2-1; D possibly corresponds to TRBD2 (7 bases). The germline CDR1 and CDR2 sequences are SGDLS and YYNGEE. CDR3 length equals 16 residues. Deletions cut 5 bases from V and 4 bases from J, with 19 bases between. The CDR3 loop reads CASSDRTGGVYNEQFF. The CDR3 bases are TGTGCCAGCAGTGACAGGACGGGGGGCGTTTACAATGAGCAGTTCTTC.

The chain recombines TRBV12-3 or TRBV12-4 with TRBJ2-1; 12 positions agree with TRBD2. The trim removed 6 bases at V and 9 bases at J, leaving 3 bases unmatched. The CDR3 has 13 amino acids. CDR3 DNA sequence: TGTGCCAGCAGCGGACTAGCGGGAATTGAGCAGTTCTTC. Protein: CASSGLAGIEQFF.

As to this clone: Other DNA sequences within the sample encode an identical CDR3. The chain joins TRBV7-3 to TRBJ2-3; 11 bases agree with TRBD1. From germline, CDR1 is SGHTA and CDR2 FQGTGA. Unmatched junction bases numbered 2, after V lost 3 bases and J lost 3 bases. The CDR3 is 15 residues long. The CDR3 DNA sequence: TGTGCCAGCAGCTTGGACAGGGGGCGTACAGATACGCAGTATTTT. It translates to CASSLDRGRTDTQYF.